This TCR beta chain was identified in a study of cytomegalovirus exposure and HLA in healthy donors. The CDR3 runs 16 residues. Germline V gives CDR1 GTSNPN, CDR2 SVGIG (reference sequence). After removal of 6 bases from V and 4 bases from J, the junction contained 12 bases not matched to a gene. It was with 60 Vbeta and 13 Jbeta primers that the PCR ran. Generated by immunoSEQ multiplex PCR, the TCRdb table keeps only in-frame clones and is missing some. The sample comprises around 190,000 clones, over 70% of which are singletons, and roughly 5% rests with the top ten. The rearrangement links TRBV30 to TRBJ2-2, with 9 bases identical to TRBD1. The receptor's source is a middle-aged man in good health and CMV-seronegative. Sequenced input: PBMCs. The CDR3 protein is CACSYRDREVTGELFF. For the CDR3, the DNA is TGTGCCTGTTCGTACCGGGACAGGGAGGTCACCGGGGAGCTGTTTTTT. Together with reference TRBV30 and TRBJ2-2, the CDR3 gives the full variable domain: SQTIHQWPATLVQPVGSPLSLECTVEGTSNPNLYWYRQAAGRGLQLLFYSVGIGQISSEVPQNLSASRPQDRQFILSSKKLLLSDSGFYLCACSYRDREVTGELFFGEGSRLTVL.